The rows below give T cell receptor beta chains drawn from one sample of a study of blood T cells in healthy people across ages. TCRdb reprocessed the 5' RACE reads with MiXCR, giving one entry per CDR3 protein. The sample holds over 1,500,000 distinct CDR3 sequences, just under 50% seen once. The specimen was blood. These receptors were obtained from a woman between 40 and 55 years old in good health. Both conserved end residues are part of each CDR3. Fields, in order: D gene, V gene, clone size, J gene, CDR3 DNA, CDR3 protein. A D gene is named only where the DNA matches it firmly. Not every row has a clone size; where given, it reads once, few, many or a size class.

.	TRBV6-2/TRBV6-3	.	TRBJ1-1	TGTGCCAGCAGGGAAGGGGGGGCGAACACTGAAGCTTTCTTT	CASREGGANTEAFF
.	TRBV7-9	.	TRBJ1-2	TGTGCCAGCAGCCCCGAGGGTTCGAGTGTTAACACCTTC	CASSPEGSSVNTF
TRBD2	TRBV3-1	.	TRBJ2-7	TGTGCCAGCAGCTTCCGACTAGCCGGATTAGACGAGCAGTACTTC	CASSFRLAGLDEQYF
.	TRBV7-2	.	TRBJ1-6	TGTGCCAGCAGCTTGGGGGCCTATAATTCACCCCTCCACTTT	CASSLGAYNSPLHF
.	TRBV12-3/TRBV12-4	few	TRBJ1-5	TGTGCCAGCAGAAAGGGGGACGGCCAGCCCCAGCATTTT	CASRKGDGQPQHF
.	TRBV4-1	few	TRBJ1-1	TGCGCCAGCAGCCCCCGGGACATGAACACTGAAGCTTTCTTT	CASSPRDMNTEAFF
TRBD1	TRBV6-2/TRBV6-3	.	TRBJ1-2	TGTGCCAGCGACAAAGGGACAGGCCTCTATGGCTACACCTTC	CASDKGTGLYGYTF
TRBD1	TRBV12-3/TRBV12-4	.	TRBJ2-7	TGTGCCAGCACCGGGACAGGGAAAGAGGCCCAGTACTTC	CASTGTGKEAQYF
TRBD2	TRBV29-1	.	TRBJ2-1	TGCAGCGTTGCCGGGCGGGGGGAGCAGTTCTTC	CSVAGRGEQFF
.	TRBV4-3	.	TRBJ1-4	TGCGCCAGCAGCCAAGACTCTGGGGGGGTTAATGAAAAACTGTTTTTT	CASSQDSGGVNEKLFF
TRBD1	TRBV7-8	.	TRBJ2-5	TGTGCCAGCAGCAAACGGGACAGTGAAGAGACCCAGTACTTC	CASSKRDSEETQYF
TRBD1	TRBV10-1	.	TRBJ2-1	TGCGCCAGCAGGAGACAGGGGCAGGATGAGCAGTTCTTC	CASRRQGQDEQFF
TRBD1	TRBV19	.	TRBJ1-2	TGTGCCAGTAGTATGCCGGGACAGGCTGTATTCTATGGCTACACCTTC	CASSMPGQAVFYGYTF
.	TRBV10-3	.	TRBJ1-1	TGTGCCATCAGTGAGGCGGGGTACACTGAAGCTTTCTTT	CAISEAGYTEAFF
TRBD1	TRBV2	.	TRBJ2-5	TGTGCCAGCAGTGAGGGTCCAGGGGGAGATACCTACGTGCAGTACTTC	CASSEGPGGDTYVQYF
TRBD1	TRBV9	few	TRBJ2-5	TGTGCCAGCGGGGAAGGGACAGCGTACCAAGAGACCCAGTACTTC	CASGEGTAYQETQYF
.	TRBV28	.	TRBJ1-1	TGTGCCAGCATCTTTCGTGGAGCAGGGAGAAACACTGAAGCTTTCTTT	CASIFRGAGRNTEAFF
.	TRBV28	.	TRBJ1-2	TGTGCCAGCAGCCAAATTAATAACTATGGCTACACCTTC	CASSQINNYGYTF
TRBD2	TRBV27	.	TRBJ2-1	TGTGCCAGCAGCTATTCTACCGGGACTAGCGGTTACAATGAGCAGTTCTTC	CASSYSTGTSGYNEQFF
.	TRBV27	few	TRBJ2-3	TGTGCCAGCAGTCCCGATAGGGGGGGTTTAACAGATACGCAGTATTTT	CASSPDRGGLTDTQYF
TRBD2	TRBV27	few	TRBJ2-5	TGTGCCAGCAGCATATCTAGCGGGGGGTCCAGGGAGACCCAGTACTTC	CASSISSGGSRETQYF
.	TRBV29-1	.	TRBJ2-5	TGCAGCTCGAGGGCCGGAGAGACCCAGTACTTC	CSSRAGETQYF
TRBD1	TRBV10-1	.	TRBJ2-7	TGCGCCAGCAGCCGGGACAGGGACGCCTACGAGCAGTACTTC	CASSRDRDAYEQYF
.	TRBV6-2/TRBV6-3	.	TRBJ2-3	TGTGCCAGCAGAAAACACCAGGGGACCACAGATACGCAGTATTTT	CASRKHQGTTDTQYF
TRBD2	TRBV4-3	.	TRBJ2-1	TGCGCCAGCAGCCAGGGGAGGGGAGCCTACAATGAGCAGTTCTTC	CASSQGRGAYNEQFF
TRBD1	TRBV12-3/TRBV12-4	many	TRBJ2-7	TGTGCCAGCAGTCCTGACAGGGGGAGGTACGAGCAGTACTTC	CASSPDRGRYEQYF
.	TRBV6-5	once	TRBJ1-2	TGTGCCAGCACTCAGGGAAGGGGCTACACCTTC	CASTQGRGYTF
.	TRBV12-3/TRBV12-4	few	TRBJ2-1	TGTGCCAGCAGTCTATCTTTAGGGGACCGCAACAATGAGCAGTTCTTC	CASSLSLGDRNNEQFF
.	TRBV3-1	few	TRBJ2-4	TGTGCCAGCAGCCAGGGACTCGGGAAGGGGGCCAAAAACATTCAGTACTTC	CASSQGLGKGAKNIQYF
.	TRBV7-9	few	TRBJ2-1	TGTGCCAGCAGCTTAGGGGTCAGGTCGGGGGGCCTCTACAATGAGCAGTTCTTC	CASSLGVRSGGLYNEQFF
.	TRBV27	.	TRBJ2-7	TGTGCCGGCAGCTACCCTGAGCACGAGCAGTACTTC	CAGSYPEHEQYF
TRBD1	TRBV7-8	.	TRBJ1-2	TGTGCCAGCAGTCAAATTGGGACAGGGACCTATGGCTACACCTTC	CASSQIGTGTYGYTF
.	TRBV27	.	TRBJ2-1	TGTGCCAGCAGTGTACTTGAAGGCAATGAGCAGTTCTTC	CASSVLEGNEQFF
.	TRBV4-1	.	TRBJ1-5	TGCGCCAGCAGCCAAGATCGGGGACTCACGACTCGCAATCAGCCCCAGCATTTT	CASSQDRGLTTRNQPQHF
TRBD1	TRBV24-1	.	TRBJ1-2	TGTGCCACCAGTGACGTAAGGACAGGGGTTTCGGGCGGCTACACCTTC	CATSDVRTGVSGGYTF
TRBD2	TRBV20-1	.	TRBJ2-5	TGCAGTGCTAGAAGGACTAGCGGGAGGAAAGAGACCCAGTACTTC	CSARRTSGRKETQYF
TRBD2	TRBV7-2	few	TRBJ2-5	TGTGCCAGCAGCCCCACCGGGCGGGAGGTGGAGACCCAGTACTTC	CASSPTGREVETQYF
.	TRBV7-3	.	TRBJ2-3	TGTGCCAGCAGCGCCCTCCTGAGAGATACGCAGTATTTT	CASSALLRDTQYF
TRBD2	TRBV20-1	.	TRBJ2-3	TGCAGTGCCCCCCGAGAGCGGGGGAGGGGCACAGATACGCGGTATTTT	CSAPRERGRGTDTRYF
.	TRBV9	.	TRBJ2-7	TGTGCCAGCAGCGTAGCTACTACTAGCTCGGGAAAGCAGTACTTC	CASSVATTSSGKQYF
TRBD1	TRBV9	.	TRBJ1-2	TGTGCCAGCAGCGTCTCCGACAGGGGCGGTGGCTACACCTTC	CASSVSDRGGGYTF
.	TRBV28	few	TRBJ1-5	TGTGCCAGCAGTTTGAGGCACAGGGGCAATCAGCCCCAGCATTTT	CASSLRHRGNQPQHF
.	TRBV4-1	once	TRBJ1-5	TGCGCCAGCAGCCAAGAGGACTATAGCAATCAGCCCCAGCATTTT	CASSQEDYSNQPQHF
TRBD1	TRBV2	.	TRBJ2-5	TGTGCCAGCAGGGATCCGGACAGGGGGCTTATTGGGACCCAGTACTTC	CASRDPDRGLIGTQYF
TRBD1	TRBV7-6	.	TRBJ2-3	TGTGCCGGCAGCCGCCTCGGACAGGGGGCGACGGATACGCAGTATTTT	CAGSRLGQGATDTQYF
.	TRBV12-3/TRBV12-4	few	TRBJ2-7	TGTGCCAGCAGTTTAGTACTTGCGCTCGCCTACGAGCAGTACTTC	CASSLVLALAYEQYF